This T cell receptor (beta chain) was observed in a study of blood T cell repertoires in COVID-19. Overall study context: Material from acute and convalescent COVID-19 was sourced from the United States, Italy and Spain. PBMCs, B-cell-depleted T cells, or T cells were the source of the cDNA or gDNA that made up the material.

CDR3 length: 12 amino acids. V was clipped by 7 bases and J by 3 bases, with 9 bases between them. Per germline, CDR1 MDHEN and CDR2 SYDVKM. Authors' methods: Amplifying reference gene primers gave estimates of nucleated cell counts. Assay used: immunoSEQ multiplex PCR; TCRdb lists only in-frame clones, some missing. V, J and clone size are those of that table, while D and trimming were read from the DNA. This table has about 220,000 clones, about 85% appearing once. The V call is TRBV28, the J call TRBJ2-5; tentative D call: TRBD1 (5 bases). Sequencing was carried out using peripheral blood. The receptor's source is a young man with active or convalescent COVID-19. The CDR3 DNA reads TGTGCCAGCATGACAGTAAAAGAGACCCAGTACTTC. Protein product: CASMTVKETQYF.